Presented here are 20 T cell receptor beta chains from one specimen sequenced in a study of T cell repertoires in cytomegalovirus infection. Using its own MiXCR run on the reads, TCRdb lists one record per CDR3 protein. Counted here are 740,000 or so distinct CDR3 sequences, less than 40% occurring once; the ten biggest clones make up about 2.8%. Sequencing was performed on PBMCs. All receptors come from a human donor in good health (CMV status not recorded). Some clones in this sample may be carry-over from other donors' samples.

This clonotype was counted a single time. Germline is not matched at one junction end, which may reflect a read error. The rearrangement links TRBV4-1 to TRBJ1-3; 8 positions match TRBD1. CDR3 size: 16 residues. CDR1 MGHRA and CDR2 YSYEKL come from the germline V gene. The CDR3 protein is CASSQDRGGQGAPVSF. Here the CDR3 DNA reads TGCGCCAGCAGCCAAGATCGTGGCGGACAGGGAGCACCCGTATCTTTT.

The J gene is TRBJ2-4, the V gene TRBV27, with D perhaps matching TRBD2 (6 bases). V lost 5 bases to trimming and J lost 6 bases, with 26 bases between them. This CDR3 comprises 18 residues. Germline V gives CDR1 MNHEY, CDR2 SMNVEV (reference sequence). The CDR3 reads CASSPSLRAGGVTNIQYF. DNA for the CDR3: TGTGCCAGCAGTCCCAGTCTCCGTGCAGGCGGGGTGACAAACATTCAGTACTTC.

V is TRBV6-5 and J is TRBJ1-2; 10 bases map to TRBD1. Germline V CDR1 and CDR2: MNHEY, SVGAGI. CDR3 length: 15 amino acids. Trimming removed 2 bases from V and 8 bases from J; junction bases left unmatched: 8. CDR3 DNA sequence: TGTGCCAGCAGTTACCTGGGACAGGGGAATCAAGGCTACACCTTC. Its protein is CASSYLGQGNQGYTF.

The genes are TRBV12-3 or TRBV12-4 and TRBJ1-5, with a tentative D call TRBD1 (5 bases). The CDR3 is made up of 17 amino acids. With 1 base removed from V and 1 base from J, the gap between germline ends came to 14 bases. The CDR3 here is CASSLVAGMASNQPQHF. Here the CDR3 DNA reads TGTGCCAGCAGTTTAGTTGCAGGGATGGCGAGCAATCAGCCCCAGCATTTT.

This clonotype was detected once. The chain combines TRBV27 with TRBJ1-1, with TRBD1 identical over 9 bases. V shed 7 bases, J shed 5 bases, and the junction held 11 bases outside the gene matches. The CDR3 has 15 amino acids. Germline V lookup: CDR1 MNHEY, CDR2 SMNVEV (reference sequence). The CDR3 loop reads CASIRDRALSTEAFF. CDR3 sequence (DNA): TGTGCCAGCATCCGGGACAGGGCCCTATCGACTGAAGCTTTCTTT.

This clonotype turned up a few times. V gene TRBV7-2 combines with J gene TRBJ2-3; 12 nucleotides agree with TRBD2. Losses at the gene ends were 4 bases for V and 1 base for J; bases not matched to a gene: 12. The CDR3 spans 19 residues. Germline-derived CDR1 and CDR2 are SGHTA and FQGNSA. CDR3 in amino acids: CASSSAWTSGKGRTDTQYF. The DNA of the CDR3 is TGTGCCAGCAGCTCTGCCTGGACTAGCGGGAAAGGCCGCACAGATACGCAGTATTTT.

This CDR3 reads CSVEDLGNLSAYEQYF. The CDR3 DNA is TGCAGCGTTGAAGATCTGGGGAACCTGAGCGCCTACGAGCAGTACTTC. The genes are TRBV29-1 and TRBJ2-7; D gene uncertain. This CDR3 comprises 16 residues. The germline gives CDR1 SQVTM, CDR2 ANQGSEA. V shed 0 bases and J shed 2 bases, with 17 bases lying between them.

This clonotype occurred a few times. The chain links TRBV28 to TRBJ2-3; 10 bases are shared with TRBD2. In germline, CDR1 is MDHEN, CDR2 SYDVKM. The trim removed 6 bases at V and 5 bases at J, leaving 8 bases unmatched. The CDR3 covers 15 residues. The CDR3 loop is CASSRAGGLRDTQYF. For the CDR3, the DNA is TGTGCCAGCAGCCGAGCGGGAGGGCTTAGAGATACGCAGTATTTT. Looking up the rest from reference TRBV28 and TRBJ2-3 gives the full variable domain: DVKVTQSSRYLVKRTGEKVFLECVQDMDHENMFWYRQDPGLGLRLIYFSYDVKMKEKGDIPEGYSVSREKKERFSLILESASTNQTSMYLCASSRAGGLRDTQYFGPGTRLTVL.

This clonotype was found a few times. The chain carries TRBV6-1 and TRBJ2-5, with TRBD1 matching over 7 bases. This CDR3 has 12 amino acids. The trim removed 6 bases at V and 4 bases at J, leaving 2 bases unmatched. CDR1 is MNHNS, CDR2 SASEGT, per germline. CDR3 in amino acids: CASRRTGETQYF. Here the CDR3 DNA reads TGTGCCAGCAGGCGGACAGGAGAGACCCAGTACTTC.

The chain joins TRBV6-5 to TRBJ1-3; D possibly corresponds to TRBD1 (5 bases). The CDR3 has 17 residues. Trimming removed 1 base from V and 0 bases from J, with 13 bases in between. CDR1 is MNHEY, CDR2 SVGAGI, per germline. The CDR3 spells CASSYFGSGLSGNTIYF. For the CDR3, the DNA is TGTGCCAGCAGTTACTTCGGCTCAGGGCTCTCTGGAAACACCATATATTTT.

This clonotype came up many times. This chain connects TRBV7-9 to TRBJ1-1, with a weak D call TRBD1 (5 bases). This CDR3 contains 16 residues. Germline loops: CDR1 SEHNR, CDR2 FQNEAQ (reference sequence). The germline V and J ends were trimmed by 0 bases and 0 bases, with 11 bases remaining between them. Here the CDR3 reads CASSLARGHMNTEAFF. The CDR3 DNA sequence: TGTGCCAGCAGCTTAGCGCGTGGACACATGAACACTGAAGCTTTCTTT.

To note about this clonotype: With a much larger clone just one base away, this may be a read error. The chain has TRBV7-2 and TRBJ1-2; 9 nucleotides agree with TRBD1. Germline V lookup: CDR1 SGHTA, CDR2 FQGNSA. This CDR3 region has 15 residues. V lost 2 bases to trimming and J lost 7 bases; unmatched junction nucleotides: 8. The CDR3 is CASSLQWTGAGGYTF. CDR3 DNA: TGTGCCAGCAGCTTACAATGGACAGGGGCTGGTGGCTACACCTTC.

The rearrangement uses TRBV20-1 and TRBJ2-7; 8 nucleotides agree with TRBD1. The CDR3 consists of 13 residues. CDR1 is DFQATT, CDR2 SNEGSKA, per germline (reference sequence). Unmatched junction bases numbered 8, after V lost 3 bases and J lost 7 bases. Here the CDR3 reads CSASNRGKGEQYF. The CDR3 region has the DNA TGCAGTGCTAGTAACAGGGGGAAGGGAGAGCAGTACTTC.

V usage is TRBV7-6 and J usage is TRBJ2-1, with 13 nucleotides matching TRBD2. There are 15 residues in the CDR3. J was trimmed by 9 bases and V by 5 bases; bases with no gene match: 7. Germline loops: CDR1 SGHVS, CDR2 FNYEAQ. The CDR3 DNA sequence: TGTGCCAGCAGCAGAGGACTAGCGGGAGCGGGTGAGCAGTTCTTC. This encodes CASSRGLAGAGEQFF.

The chain has TRBV5-1 and TRBJ2-1; the match to TRBD1 covers 7 bases. Per germline, CDR1 SGHRS and CDR2 YFSETQ. Trimming cost V 5 bases and J 5 bases; bases outside gene matches: 10. The CDR3 has 15 residues. The CDR3 protein is CASSLVQGSHNEQFF. In DNA form, the CDR3 reads TGCGCCAGCAGTCTGGTACAGGGGTCCCACAATGAGCAGTTCTTC.

The chain couples TRBV5-1 to TRBJ2-7, with 7 nucleotides matching TRBD2. Germline V gives CDR1 SGHRS, CDR2 YFSETQ. The CDR3 has 14 amino acids. Trimming took 0 bases from V and 6 from J; bases not matched to a gene: 6. CDR3 residues: CASSLEGGSLEQYF. The CDR3 DNA reads as TGCGCCAGCAGCTTGGAGGGCGGGAGTCTCGAGCAGTACTTC.

This sequence joins TRBV7-2 and TRBJ1-1; the D is unclear. With 4 bases removed from V and 4 bases from J, the gap between germline ends came to 13 bases. This CDR3 comprises 14 residues. In germline, CDR1 is SGHTA, CDR2 FQGNSA. CDR3 protein: CASSSWEGGTEAFF. CDR3 nucleotide sequence: TGTGCCAGCAGCTCGTGGGAAGGCGGCACTGAAGCTTTCTTT.

This clonotype was seen a handful of times. This chain connects TRBV7-2 to TRBJ2-7; 10 bases map to TRBD1. Germline trimming cut 0 bases from V and 2 bases from J; bases unmatched to any gene: 4. Germline V CDR1 and CDR2: SGHTA, FQGNSA. The CDR3 totals 16 residues. CDR3 region: CASSLASGTGAYEQYF. The CDR3 bases are TGTGCCAGCAGCTTAGCCTCCGGGACAGGGGCCTACGAGCAGTACTTC.

A few counts support this clonotype. V is TRBV7-6 and J is TRBJ1-3; D is unclear. CDR1 and CDR2 from the germline V gene are SGHVS and FNYEAQ. There are 17 residues in the CDR3. Trimming took 5 bases from V and 0 from J, leaving 17 bases between them. The CDR3 protein is CASSPTFRTFSGNTIYF. The CDR3, as DNA: TGTGCCAGCAGCCCAACATTCCGGACCTTCTCTGGAAACACCATATATTTT.

This clonotype was detected a few times. The chain has TRBV5-1 and TRBJ2-3; the D gene is possibly TRBD1 (6 bases). Trimming cost V 6 bases and J 2 bases, with 16 bases left between them. The length of the CDR3 is 15 residues. Germline V gives CDR1 SGHRS, CDR2 YFSETQ. CDR3 coding DNA: TGCGCCAGCACCATACCGGGACAATTCACAGATACGCAGTATTTT. It translates to CASTIPGQFTDTQYF. Looking up the rest from reference TRBV5-1 and TRBJ2-3 gives the full variable domain: KAGVTQTPRYLIKTRGQQVTLSCSPISGHRSVSWYQQTPGQGLQFLFEYFSETQRNKGNFPGRFSGRQFSNSRSEMNVSTLELGDSALYLCASTIPGQFTDTQYFGPGTRLTVL.